This entry lists 7 T cell receptor beta chains sequenced from one sample in a study of cytomegalovirus exposure and HLA in healthy donors. PCR was performed using 60 Vbeta and 13 Jbeta primers. Clones were read by immunoSEQ multiplex PCR, and TCRdb kept only the in-frame ones, dropping some. The data hold about 150,000 clones, with around 68% observed a single time. The sample comprised PBMCs. The receptor source for this set is a man under 40 in good health and CMV-seropositive.

This chain joins TRBV4-1 and TRBJ2-7; 10 bases line up with TRBD1. Germline values: CDR1 MGHRA, CDR2 YSYEKL. Germline trimming cut 1 base from V and 3 bases from J; bases unmatched to any gene: 3. CDR3 length equals 15 residues. The CDR3 DNA reads TGCGCCAGCAGCCAAGTAGGGACAGGGGACTACGAGCAGTACTTC. It specifies CASSQVGTGDYEQYF.

V is TRBV5-1 and J is TRBJ2-5, with 8 positions matching TRBD1. The CDR3 sequence is 15 residues long. After removal of 3 bases from V and 1 base from J, the junction contained 5 bases not matched to a gene. Germline V lookup: CDR1 SGHRS, CDR2 YFSETQ. CDR3 loop: CASSYWDRTQETQYF. The CDR3 region has the DNA TGCGCCAGCAGCTATTGGGACAGGACCCAAGAGACCCAGTACTTC.

This clone was detected many times. The chain uses TRBV10-1 and TRBJ2-3, with D unclear. This CDR3 has 14 amino acids. In germline, CDR1 is WNHNN, CDR2 SYGVQD (reference sequence). V dropped 10 bases and J dropped 4 bases, with 18 bases sitting between them. The CDR3 DNA sequence: TGCGCCACGAAAAAATCCCTGGCCTCAGATACGCAGTATTTT. Translated, it gives CATKKSLASDTQYF.

The table lists this clone with a few counts. Other DNA variants within this sample encode the same CDR3. This chain uses TRBV5-1 with TRBJ1-1; TRBD1 matches at 8 bases. V gave up 0 bases and J gave up 4 bases; unmatched junction bases: 2. Germline-derived CDR1 and CDR2 are SGHRS and YFSETQ. The CDR3 spans 14 residues. CDR3 in amino acids: CASSLEDRGTEAFF. Here the CDR3 DNA reads TGCGCCAGCAGCTTGGAAGACAGGGGCACTGAAGCTTTCTTT.

Here the CDR3 reads CSASPRVGNGYTF. The CDR3 DNA reads TGCAGCGCCTCGCCGCGGGTCGGGAATGGCTACACCTTC. The gene calls are TRBV29-1 and TRBJ1-2; D is unresolved. The CDR3 is made up of 13 amino acids. Trimming left V 7 bases short and J 6 bases short, with 18 bases between. The germline V gene has CDR1 SQVTM and CDR2 ANQGSEA.

This chain links TRBV5-1 with TRBJ2-1, with a possible D match to TRBD1 (6 bases). Germline V gives CDR1 SGHRS, CDR2 YFSETQ. The CDR3 has 17 amino acids. The germline V and J ends were trimmed by 1 base and 0 bases, with 14 bases remaining between them. Here the CDR3 reads CASSLTTGTFSYNEQFF. The CDR3 bases are TGCGCCAGCAGCTTGACAACCGGGACATTCTCCTACAATGAGCAGTTCTTC.

The genes are TRBV9 and TRBJ1-5; possible D gene TRBD1, 5 bases. Germline assignment: CDR1 SGDLS and CDR2 YYNGEE. V gave up 3 bases and J gave up 8 bases, with 18 bases separating them. The CDR3 has 15 amino acids. The CDR3 region has the DNA TGTGCCAGCAGCGCTACCGGGACGGGAGGAGAGCCCCAGCATTTT. Translating it yields CASSATGTGGEPQHF.